These T cell receptor beta chains were read from a single sample in a study of T cells in Graves' hyperthyroidism and ophthalmopathy. TCRdb independently ran MiXCR on the multiplex PCR reads; one entry per CDR3 protein. The sample yields around 600,000 distinct CDR3 sequences, 14% seen once. Sequencing was done on a sample of blood. These receptor sequences come from a woman aged 18-29 years with Graves' ophthalmopathy. Each CDR3 is given with its conserved first and last residue. D genes are given only for firm matches. For some rows the clone size is stated as once, few or many, or as a class when expanded; others skip it.

TRBV2	NA	TRBD1	TRBJ1-2	TGTGCCAGCAGTGAACTGAGGACAGGGGGCGACGGCTACACCTTC	CASSELRTGGDGYTF
TRBV5-1	many	NA	TRBJ2-1	TGCGCCAGCAGCTTGGCCGGGGGTACATCGTCGCCCGGGAACTTCTACAATGAGCAGTTCTTC	CASSLAGGTSSPGNFYNEQFF
TRBV19	NA	NA	TRBJ2-2	TGTGCCAGTAGTATACAGGGGAGGACCGGGGAGCTGTTTTTT	CASSIQGRTGELFF
TRBV18	NA	TRBD2	TRBJ2-7	TGTGCCAGCTCACCGTCGGGACTAGCGGGCCTCTACGAGCAGTACTTC	CASSPSGLAGLYEQYF
TRBV4-1	NA	NA	TRBJ2-1	TGCGCCAGCAGCCAAGATTCTCCGAGTCCCTACAATGAGCAGTTCTTC	CASSQDSPSPYNEQFF
TRBV20-1	NA	TRBD2	TRBJ2-1	TGCAGTGCTAGGGGAGCGGGAGCGCCCTTCTACAATGAGCAGTTCTTC	CSARGAGAPFYNEQFF
TRBV27	few	NA	TRBJ1-2	TGTGCCAGCAGTTTTACCGGGGCTTGGTCTCCGGGTGGCTACACCTTC	CASSFTGAWSPGGYTF
TRBV19	once	NA	TRBJ2-4	TGTGCCAGTAGTACCCCCGAGAAGGGGGGCCTTCAGTACTTC	CASSTPEKGGLQYF
TRBV7-7	few	NA	TRBJ1-1	TGTGCTAGCAGCTTAAGCTTTTTCACTGAAGCTTTCTTT	CASSLSFFTEAFF
TRBV7-2	many	NA	TRBJ1-6	TGTGCCAGCAGCGTAGGGTCACCCCTCCACTTT	CASSVGSPLHF
TRBV4-3	many	NA	TRBJ2-2	TGCGCCAGCAGCCAAGACCGCGGGGCGAACACCGGGGAGCTGTTTTTT	CASSQDRGANTGELFF
TRBV10-3	NA	TRBD1	TRBJ1-1	TGTGCCATCACTACGAATTCGGTGACAGGGTCTAAAGCTCTCTTT	CAITTNSVTGSKALF
TRBV6-2/TRBV6-3	NA	TRBD2	TRBJ2-1	TGTGCCAGCAACGAAGGGGCGGGGGATGAGCAGTTCTTC	CASNEGAGDEQFF
TRBV18	many	TRBD1	TRBJ2-7	TGTGCCAGCTCGCCGACAGGGATCTACGAGCAGTACTTC	CASSPTGIYEQYF
TRBV7-2	many	NA	TRBJ2-1	TGTGCCAGCAGCTTTGCACAGCTCAATGAGCAGTTCTTC	CASSFAQLNEQFF
TRBV6-1	few	TRBD1	TRBJ1-6	TGTGCCAGCAGTGAAATCAGGGGGGGTTCACCCCTCCACTTT	CASSEIRGGSPLHF
TRBV7-2	many	TRBD1	TRBJ2-3	TGTGCCAGCAGCTTAGTTCAGGGGGCGATCACAGATACGCAGTATTTT	CASSLVQGAITDTQYF
TRBV3-1	many	NA	TRBJ2-5	TGTGCCAGCAGCGACCCGAATTGGTACCAAGAGACCCAGTACTTC	CASSDPNWYQETQYF
TRBV15	many	NA	TRBJ1-1	TGTGCCACCAGCAGTAAATCAGGCGGGAACACTGAAGCTTTCTTT	CATSSKSGGNTEAFF
TRBV29-1	NA	NA	TRBJ2-7	TGCAGCGTTGGGCTAGTGGGCGCGTACGAGCAGTACTTC	CSVGLVGAYEQYF
TRBV19	NA	NA	TRBJ2-1	TGTGCCAGTAGTATCCAAAGGGCTAACAATGAGCAGTTCTTC	CASSIQRANNEQFF
TRBV27	many	NA	TRBJ1-5	TGTGCCAGCAGTCCAGGGGCAGGGAGCAATCGTCAGCCCCAGCATTTT	CASSPGAGSNRQPQHF
TRBV6-8	few	NA	TRBJ2-1	TGTGCCAGCAGTTATAGGCATGAGCAGTTCTTC	CASSYRHEQFF
TRBV30	many	NA	TRBJ1-3	TGTGCCTGGAGTGAATTTTCTGGAAACACCATATATTTT	CAWSEFSGNTIYF
TRBV12-3/TRBV12-4	many	NA	TRBJ2-2	TGTGCCAGCATCACAGCCATAAACACCGGGGAGCTGTTTTTT	CASITAINTGELFF
TRBV30	NA	NA	TRBJ2-2	TGTACCTGGAGTGTCCTCTTAAGGGGGGAGCTGTTTTTT	CTWSVLLRGELFF
TRBV13	many	TRBD1	TRBJ1-1	TGTGCCAGCAGCTTATACACAGGGGGCACTGAAGCTTTCTTT	CASSLYTGGTEAFF
TRBV7-9	NA	NA	TRBJ1-2	TGTGCCAGCAGCTTACAACGGACGAACTATGGCTACACCTTC	CASSLQRTNYGYTF
TRBV9	NA	NA	TRBJ2-1	TGTGCCAGCAGCGTAGCCTTAGGACAAAAATACGAGCAGTTCTTC	CASSVALGQKYEQFF
TRBV29-1	many	NA	TRBJ1-1	TGCAGCGTTGAAGGACAGTTGAACACTGAAGCTTTCTTT	CSVEGQLNTEAFF
TRBV9	NA	NA	TRBJ2-6	TGTGCCAGCAGCGTAGGTAACTCTGGGGCCAACGTCCTGACTTTC	CASSVGNSGANVLTF
TRBV6-1	many	TRBD1	TRBJ1-3	TGTGCCAGCAGGACAGGGCCCTACTCTGGAAACACCATATATTTT	CASRTGPYSGNTIYF
TRBV28	few	NA	TRBJ2-4	TGTGCCAGCGGCTTGGGGGGCGGGAAGGGGAACATTCAGTACTTC	CASGLGGGKGNIQYF
TRBV5-5	NA	TRBD1	TRBJ1-4	TGTGCCAGCAGCTTGGAGGGGACAGGGGGCGTTGCAACTAATGAAAAACTGTTTTTT	CASSLEGTGGVATNEKLFF
TRBV18	few	TRBD1	TRBJ2-3	TGTGCCAGCTCACCATGGGGGACAGGGGGCTCGGATACGCAGTATTTT	CASSPWGTGGSDTQYF
TRBV9	few	NA	TRBJ2-6	TGTGCCAGCAGCGTAGACGGGCTCTCTGGGGCCAACGTCCTGACTTTC	CASSVDGLSGANVLTF
TRBV7-8	many	NA	TRBJ2-1	TGTGCCAGCAGCCCGTTAGGGGGAGCAAGGAATAATGAGCAGTTCTTC	CASSPLGGARNNEQFF
TRBV30	NA	NA	TRBJ2-7	TGTGCCTGGACAGGGGTTAACTACGAGCAGTACTTC	CAWTGVNYEQYF
TRBV28	many	TRBD1	TRBJ1-5	TGTGCCAGCAACGGGGACAGACCTTTGCCCCAGCATTTT	CASNGDRPLPQHF
TRBV24-1	many	NA	TRBJ2-1	TGTGCCACCGGGACATTCCACAATGAGCAGTTCTTC	CATGTFHNEQFF
TRBV30	few	NA	TRBJ2-1	TGTGCCTGGAGTGTACAACGGGTAGTCAATGAGCAGTTCTTC	CAWSVQRVVNEQFF
TRBV29-1	few	TRBD1	TRBJ2-7	TGCAGCGTTGTCCAGGGGGCCTACGAGCAGTACTTC	CSVVQGAYEQYF